Listed below are T cell receptor beta chains from one sample, sequenced in a study of blood T cell repertoires in COVID-19. Sequencing used immunoSEQ multiplex PCR; TCRdb keeps in-frame clones, though not all of them. The sample includes around 100,000 clones, approximately 80% seen only once; the top ten take 8.1%. Specimen: peripheral blood. The receptors shown here come from a woman between 35 and 50 years old with acute or convalescent COVID-19. The CDR3 runs from the conserved cysteine through the conserved F or W. A D gene is named only where the DNA matches it firmly. Clone size is shown for a subset of rows, as once, few, many or a class of expanded clone.

V gene: TRBV7-3; J gene: TRBJ2-5; D gene: -; clone size: -; CDR3 protein: CASSLSSVGGETQYF; CDR3 DNA: TGTGCCAGCAGCTTAAGTTCTGTGGGGGGAGAGACCCAGTACTTC
V gene: TRBV5-1; J gene: TRBJ2-2; D gene: TRBD1; clone size: -; CDR3 protein: CASSLMTGMNTGELFF; CDR3 DNA: TGCGCCAGCAGCTTGATGACAGGGATGAACACCGGGGAGCTGTTTTTT
V gene: TRBV18; J gene: TRBJ2-7; D gene: TRBD2; clone size: -; CDR3 protein: CATALAGESYEQYF; CDR3 DNA: TGTGCCACCGCCCTTGCGGGGGAATCCTACGAGCAGTACTTC
V gene: TRBV27; J gene: TRBJ1-5; D gene: -; clone size: -; CDR3 protein: CASSQKAITGKVQPQHF; CDR3 DNA: TGTGCCAGCAGTCAAAAAGCAATAACAGGGAAGGTCCAGCCCCAGCATTTT
V gene: TRBV18; J gene: TRBJ2-1; D gene: TRBD2; clone size: -; CDR3 protein: CASSPPSGGAYNEQFF; CDR3 DNA: TGTGCCAGCTCACCACCGTCGGGGGGGGCCTACAATGAGCAGTTCTTC
V gene: TRBV5-1; J gene: TRBJ1-1; D gene: -; clone size: few; CDR3 protein: CASSLGGETPNTEAFF; CDR3 DNA: TGCGCCAGCAGCTTGGGGGGGGAGACCCCAAACACTGAAGCTTTCTTT
V gene: TRBV12-3/TRBV12-4; J gene: TRBJ2-7; D gene: TRBD2; clone size: -; CDR3 protein: CASSRGGYEQYF; CDR3 DNA: TGTGCCAGCAGTCGGGGGGGCTACGAGCAGTACTTC
V gene: TRBV7-2; J gene: TRBJ2-7; D gene: -; clone size: once; CDR3 protein: CASSLEVLSDEQYF; CDR3 DNA: TGTGCCAGCAGCTTAGAGGTGTTGAGCGACGAGCAGTACTTC
V gene: TRBV7-2; J gene: TRBJ2-5; D gene: TRBD2; clone size: few; CDR3 protein: CASSYSGGGVAAETQYF; CDR3 DNA: TGTGCCAGCAGCTATAGCGGGGGAGGGGTCGCAGCAGAGACCCAGTACTTC
V gene: TRBV3-1/TRBV3-2; J gene: TRBJ2-3; D gene: TRBD2; clone size: -; CDR3 protein: CASSGRGGAGTDTQYF; CDR3 DNA: TGTGCCAGCAGCGGCCGCGGGGGGGCGGGGACAGATACGCAGTATTTT
V gene: TRBV6-1; J gene: TRBJ2-1; D gene: TRBD2; clone size: -; CDR3 protein: CASSEPAGGQNEQFF; CDR3 DNA: TGTGCCAGCAGTGAACCGGCGGGGGGGCAGAATGAGCAGTTCTTC
V gene: TRBV7-6; J gene: TRBJ2-7; D gene: -; clone size: -; CDR3 protein: CASSFGPDKGEQYF; CDR3 DNA: TGTGCCAGCAGCTTCGGACCGGACAAAGGGGAGCAGTACTTC
V gene: TRBV3-1/TRBV3-2; J gene: TRBJ2-7; D gene: -; clone size: -; CDR3 protein: CASSLQGETYEQYF; CDR3 DNA: TGTGCCAGCAGCCTACAGGGCGAGACCTACGAGCAGTACTTC
V gene: TRBV6-2/TRBV6-3; J gene: TRBJ2-1; D gene: -; clone size: -; CDR3 protein: CASSYGRGYNEQFF; CDR3 DNA: TGTGCCAGCAGTTACGGGCGGGGTTACAATGAGCAGTTCTTC
V gene: TRBV5-1; J gene: TRBJ1-5; D gene: TRBD1; clone size: -; CDR3 protein: CASSQGQGVNQPQHF; CDR3 DNA: TGCGCCAGCAGCCAAGGACAGGGCGTAAATCAGCCCCAGCATTTT
V gene: TRBV7-2; J gene: TRBJ2-5; D gene: -; clone size: -; CDR3 protein: CASSLARINTQYF; CDR3 DNA: TGTGCCAGCAGCTTAGCGCGGATCAACACCCAGTACTTC
V gene: TRBV6-2/TRBV6-3; J gene: TRBJ2-7; D gene: -; clone size: -; CDR3 protein: CASSYFPYEQYF; CDR3 DNA: TGTGCCAGCAGTTACTTCCCATACGAGCAGTACTTC
V gene: TRBV9; J gene: TRBJ2-3; D gene: -; clone size: once; CDR3 protein: CASSRRSSNGGPADTQYF; CDR3 DNA: TGTGCCAGCAGTCGTAGATCCTCTAACGGGGGGCCCGCGGATACGCAGTATTTT
V gene: TRBV7-2; J gene: TRBJ1-4; D gene: -; clone size: -; CDR3 protein: CASSLAGGKGKLFF; CDR3 DNA: TGTGCCAGCAGCTTAGCCGGGGGTAAAGGAAAACTGTTTTTT
V gene: TRBV7-2; J gene: TRBJ1-1; D gene: -; clone size: -; CDR3 protein: CASSPYRAEAFF; CDR3 DNA: TGTGCCAGCAGCCCATATCGAGCTGAAGCTTTCTTT
V gene: TRBV5-8; J gene: TRBJ1-4; D gene: TRBD1; clone size: -; CDR3 protein: CASSLSGQGTEKLFF; CDR3 DNA: TGTGCCAGCAGCTTGTCCGGACAGGGTACTGAAAAACTGTTTTTT
V gene: TRBV4-1; J gene: TRBJ2-7; D gene: TRBD1; clone size: few; CDR3 protein: CASSQDRAAGSYEQYF; CDR3 DNA: TGCGCCAGCAGCCAGGACAGGGCGGCCGGTTCCTACGAGCAGTACTTC
V gene: TRBV20-1; J gene: TRBJ1-1; D gene: -; clone size: -; CDR3 protein: CSASSPGLNTEAFF; CDR3 DNA: TGCAGTGCTAGTTCGCCAGGGTTGAACACTGAAGCTTTCTTT
V gene: TRBV11-2; J gene: TRBJ1-4; D gene: -; clone size: once; CDR3 protein: CASSTGTPATNEKLFF; CDR3 DNA: TGTGCCAGCAGCACAGGGACACCCGCAACTAATGAAAAACTGTTTTTT
V gene: TRBV9; J gene: TRBJ2-3; D gene: TRBD2; clone size: few; CDR3 protein: CASSPRRSGGAGDTQYF; CDR3 DNA: TGTGCCAGCAGCCCCAGGCGCAGCGGGGGGGCCGGAGATACGCAGTATTTT
V gene: TRBV5-5; J gene: TRBJ2-7; D gene: -; clone size: -; CDR3 protein: CASSLPYRGTDSSYEQYF; CDR3 DNA: TGTGCCAGCAGCTTGCCCTACCGTGGGACTGATAGCTCCTACGAGCAGTACTTC
V gene: TRBV9; J gene: TRBJ2-7; D gene: TRBD2; clone size: -; CDR3 protein: CASSVNPTSGYEQYF; CDR3 DNA: TGTGCCAGCAGCGTAAACCCAACTAGCGGCTACGAGCAGTACTTC
V gene: TRBV2; J gene: TRBJ2-7; D gene: -; clone size: -; CDR3 protein: CASSDFYEQYF; CDR3 DNA: TGTGCCAGCTCGGACTTCTACGAGCAGTACTTC
V gene: TRBV5-6; J gene: TRBJ1-2; D gene: -; clone size: -; CDR3 protein: CASSSDSNYGYTF; CDR3 DNA: TGTGCCAGCAGCTCGGACAGCAACTATGGCTACACCTTC
V gene: TRBV15; J gene: TRBJ2-7; D gene: -; clone size: -; CDR3 protein: CATSEAPAYEQYF; CDR3 DNA: TGTGCCACCAGCGAAGCGCCGGCCTACGAGCAGTACTTC
V gene: TRBV7-2; J gene: TRBJ2-2; D gene: -; clone size: once; CDR3 protein: CASRGTKAPYTGELFF; CDR3 DNA: TGTGCCAGCAGGGGGACAAAAGCTCCCTACACCGGGGAGCTGTTTTTT
V gene: TRBV27; J gene: TRBJ1-1; D gene: TRBD1; clone size: -; CDR3 protein: CASSWGGQGEAFF; CDR3 DNA: TGTGCCAGCAGTTGGGGAGGACAGGGTGAAGCTTTCTTT
V gene: TRBV3-1/TRBV3-2; J gene: TRBJ1-1; D gene: TRBD1; clone size: -; CDR3 protein: CASTASQGGNTEAFF; CDR3 DNA: TGTGCCAGCACAGCCTCCCAGGGGGGGAACACTGAAGCTTTCTTT
V gene: TRBV2; J gene: TRBJ1-1; D gene: -; clone size: once; CDR3 protein: CASVFGLGGNTEAFF; CDR3 DNA: TGTGCCAGCGTTTTCGGGTTAGGGGGAAACACTGAAGCTTTCTTT
V gene: TRBV5-1; J gene: TRBJ1-2; D gene: TRBD1; clone size: once; CDR3 protein: CASSLVAGGNYGYTF; CDR3 DNA: TGCGCCAGCAGCTTGGTGGCAGGGGGCAACTATGGCTACACCTTC
V gene: TRBV5-8; J gene: TRBJ2-1; D gene: TRBD2; clone size: -; CDR3 protein: CASSFLSGGPYNEQFF; CDR3 DNA: TGTGCCAGCAGCTTCCTAAGCGGGGGGCCCTACAATGAGCAGTTCTTC
V gene: TRBV4-1; J gene: TRBJ1-1; D gene: -; clone size: few; CDR3 protein: CASSQRRTGSRTEAFF; CDR3 DNA: TGCGCCAGCAGCCAAAGAAGAACAGGGTCTCGCACTGAAGCTTTCTTT
V gene: TRBV2; J gene: TRBJ2-1; D gene: -; clone size: -; CDR3 protein: CASSQGLRGGGWNEQFF; CDR3 DNA: TGTGCCAGCAGTCAAGGACTTAGGGGGGGAGGGTGGAATGAGCAGTTCTTC
V gene: TRBV5-1; J gene: TRBJ1-2; D gene: TRBD1; clone size: few; CDR3 protein: CASSRNLQGDGYTF; CDR3 DNA: TGCGCCAGCAGCCGCAACCTACAGGGGGACGGCTACACCTTC
V gene: TRBV3-1/TRBV3-2; J gene: TRBJ1-3; D gene: -; clone size: -; CDR3 protein: CASRKRGEGGNTIYF; CDR3 DNA: TGTGCCAGCAGGAAACGCGGGGAGGGTGGAAACACCATATATTTT
V gene: TRBV19; J gene: TRBJ1-1; D gene: TRBD1; clone size: -; CDR3 protein: CASSIGAGGRRNTEAFF; CDR3 DNA: TGTGCCAGTAGTATAGGGGCAGGGGGCCGACGGAACACTGAAGCTTTCTTT
V gene: TRBV24-1; J gene: TRBJ2-3; D gene: TRBD2; clone size: -; CDR3 protein: CATSDHTSGSTDTQYF; CDR3 DNA: TGTGCCACCAGTGACCACACTAGCGGAAGCACAGATACGCAGTATTTT
V gene: TRBV18; J gene: TRBJ1-5; D gene: -; clone size: -; CDR3 protein: CASSPFQGSNQPQHF; CDR3 DNA: TGTGCCAGCTCACCATTCCAGGGCAGCAATCAGCCCCAGCATTTT
V gene: TRBV4-3; J gene: TRBJ1-2; D gene: TRBD1; clone size: -; CDR3 protein: CASSQVRTGGGGGYTF; CDR3 DNA: TGCGCCAGCAGCCAAGTTCGGACAGGGGGCGGAGGAGGCTACACCTTC
V gene: TRBV9; J gene: TRBJ1-6; D gene: -; clone size: -; CDR3 protein: CASSVEQINSPLHF; CDR3 DNA: TGTGCCAGCAGCGTAGAACAGATTAATTCACCCCTCCACTTT
V gene: TRBV2; J gene: TRBJ1-2; D gene: TRBD1; clone size: -; CDR3 protein: CASSDGQVTNYGYTF; CDR3 DNA: TGTGCCAGCAGCGACGGACAGGTGACTAACTATGGCTACACCTTC
V gene: TRBV7-3; J gene: TRBJ2-5; D gene: -; clone size: once; CDR3 protein: CASSLTGGPETQYF; CDR3 DNA: TGTGCCAGCAGCTTAACGGGGGGGCCAGAGACCCAGTACTTC
V gene: TRBV18; J gene: TRBJ1-3; D gene: -; clone size: -; CDR3 protein: CASSPHVQAGNTIYF; CDR3 DNA: TGTGCCAGCTCACCCCATGTACAGGCGGGAAACACCATATATTTT
V gene: TRBV2; J gene: TRBJ2-3; D gene: TRBD2; clone size: -; CDR3 protein: CASSEASGGAYTQYF; CDR3 DNA: TGTGCCAGCAGTGAAGCTAGCGGGGGGGCATATACGCAGTATTTT
V gene: TRBV27; J gene: TRBJ2-7; D gene: -; clone size: once; CDR3 protein: CASSLRTGGPYEQYF; CDR3 DNA: TGTGCCAGCAGTCTCCGTACGGGGGGCCCCTACGAGCAGTACTTC
V gene: TRBV12-3/TRBV12-4; J gene: TRBJ2-7; D gene: -; clone size: -; CDR3 protein: CASSIVRGYEQYF; CDR3 DNA: TGTGCCAGCAGCATAGTAAGGGGCTACGAGCAGTACTTC
V gene: TRBV9; J gene: TRBJ2-3; D gene: -; clone size: -; CDR3 protein: CASSTGQYTDTQYF; CDR3 DNA: TGTGCCAGCAGCACAGGACAATACACAGATACGCAGTATTTT
V gene: TRBV6-4; J gene: TRBJ2-1; D gene: -; clone size: -; CDR3 protein: CASSKLLATSDEQFF; CDR3 DNA: TGTGCCAGCAGTAAGTTATTGGCCACCTCCGATGAGCAGTTCTTC
V gene: TRBV4-3; J gene: TRBJ1-4; D gene: -; clone size: -; CDR3 protein: CASSQDGWGGPNEKLFF; CDR3 DNA: TGCGCCAGCAGCCAAGATGGTTGGGGCGGACCGAATGAAAAACTGTTTTTT
V gene: TRBV7-9; J gene: TRBJ1-6; D gene: TRBD1; clone size: -; CDR3 protein: CASSSQGSYNSPLHF; CDR3 DNA: TGTGCCAGCAGCTCACAGGGGAGTTATAATTCACCCCTCCACTTT
V gene: TRBV5-1; J gene: TRBJ2-2; D gene: TRBD1; clone size: -; CDR3 protein: CASSLIGGANTGELFF; CDR3 DNA: TGCGCCAGCAGCTTGATAGGGGGCGCGAACACCGGGGAGCTGTTTTTT